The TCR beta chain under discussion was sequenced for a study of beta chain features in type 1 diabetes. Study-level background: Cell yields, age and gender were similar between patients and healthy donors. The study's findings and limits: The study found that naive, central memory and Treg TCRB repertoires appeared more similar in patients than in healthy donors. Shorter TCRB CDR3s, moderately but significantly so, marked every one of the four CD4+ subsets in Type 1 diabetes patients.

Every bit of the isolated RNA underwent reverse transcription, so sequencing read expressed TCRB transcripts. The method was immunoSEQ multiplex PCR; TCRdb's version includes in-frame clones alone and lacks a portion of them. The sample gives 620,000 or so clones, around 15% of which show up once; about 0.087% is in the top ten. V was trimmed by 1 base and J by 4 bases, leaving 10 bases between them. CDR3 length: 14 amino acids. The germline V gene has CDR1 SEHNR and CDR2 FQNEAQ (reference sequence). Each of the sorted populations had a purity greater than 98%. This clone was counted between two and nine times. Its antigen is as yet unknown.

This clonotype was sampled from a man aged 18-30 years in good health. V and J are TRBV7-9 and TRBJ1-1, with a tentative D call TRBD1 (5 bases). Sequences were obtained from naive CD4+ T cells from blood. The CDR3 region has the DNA TGTGCCAGCAGCTTAGACAGGATATCCACTGAAGCTTTCTTT. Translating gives CASSLDRISTEAFF.